This TCR beta chain was obtained from a study of blood T cell repertoires in COVID-19. Sequencing was performed with immunoSEQ multiplex PCR; in TCRdb, only in-frame clones are kept and a portion is missing. The table records 310,000 or so clones, about 90% of them present only once. CDR3 size: 14 residues. Per the germline V gene, CDR1 is SGHDT and CDR2 is YYEEEE. Trimming cost V 4 bases and J 3 bases, with 14 bases left between them. This clone occurred once. Input material: peripheral blood. This chain joins TRBV5-6 and TRBJ2-7; D not certain. This sequence originates from a man aged 18 to 35 who had recovered from COVID-19. This CDR3 reads CASSPSWADYEQYF. In DNA, the CDR3 is TGTGCCAGCAGCCCATCGTGGGCAGACTACGAGCAGTACTTC.